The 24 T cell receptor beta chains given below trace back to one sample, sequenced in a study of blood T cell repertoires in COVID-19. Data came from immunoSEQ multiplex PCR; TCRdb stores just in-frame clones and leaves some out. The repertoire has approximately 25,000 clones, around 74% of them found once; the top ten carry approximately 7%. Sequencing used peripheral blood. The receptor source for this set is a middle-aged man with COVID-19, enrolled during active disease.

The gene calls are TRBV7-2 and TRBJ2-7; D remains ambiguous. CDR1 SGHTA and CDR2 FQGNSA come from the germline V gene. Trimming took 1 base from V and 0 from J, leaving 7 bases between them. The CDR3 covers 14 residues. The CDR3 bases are TGTGCCAGCAGCTTAGATGAGGTCTCCTACGAGCAGTACTTC. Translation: CASSLDEVSYEQYF.

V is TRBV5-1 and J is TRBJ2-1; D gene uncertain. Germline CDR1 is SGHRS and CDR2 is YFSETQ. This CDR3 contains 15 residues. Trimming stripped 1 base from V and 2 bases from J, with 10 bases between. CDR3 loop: CASSLTDNTYNEQFF. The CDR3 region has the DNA TGCGCCAGCAGCTTGACAGATAACACCTACAATGAGCAGTTCTTC. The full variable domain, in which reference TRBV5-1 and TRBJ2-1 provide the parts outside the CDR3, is KAGVTQTPRYLIKTRGQQVTLSCSPISGHRSVSWYQQTPGQGLQFLFEYFSETQRNKGNFPGRFSGRQFSNSRSEMNVSTLELGDSALYLCASSLTDNTYNEQFFGPGTRLTVL.

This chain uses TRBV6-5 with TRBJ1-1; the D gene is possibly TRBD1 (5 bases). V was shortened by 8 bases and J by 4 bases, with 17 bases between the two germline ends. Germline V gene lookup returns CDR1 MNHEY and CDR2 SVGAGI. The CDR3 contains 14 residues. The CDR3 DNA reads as TGTGCCAGCCACCCGACAGTTGGCCGCACTGAAGCTTTCTTT. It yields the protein CASHPTVGRTEAFF.

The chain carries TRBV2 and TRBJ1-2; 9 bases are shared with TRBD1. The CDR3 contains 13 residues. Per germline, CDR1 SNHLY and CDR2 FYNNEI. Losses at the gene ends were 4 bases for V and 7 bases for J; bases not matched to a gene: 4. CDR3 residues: CASSATGGFGYTF. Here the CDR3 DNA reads TGTGCCAGCAGTGCAACAGGGGGCTTTGGCTACACCTTC.

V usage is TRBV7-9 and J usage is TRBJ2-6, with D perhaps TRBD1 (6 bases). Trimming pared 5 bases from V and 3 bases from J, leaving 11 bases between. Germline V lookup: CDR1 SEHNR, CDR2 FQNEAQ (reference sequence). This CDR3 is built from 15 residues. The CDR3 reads CASSNRDRGANVLTF. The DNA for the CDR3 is TGTGCCAGCAGCAACAGGGACCGTGGGGCCAACGTCCTGACTTTC.

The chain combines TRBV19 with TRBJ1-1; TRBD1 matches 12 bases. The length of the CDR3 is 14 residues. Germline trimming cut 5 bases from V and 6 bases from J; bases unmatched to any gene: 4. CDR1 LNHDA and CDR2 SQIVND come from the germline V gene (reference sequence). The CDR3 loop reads CASSPGQGASEAFF. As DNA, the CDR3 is TGTGCCAGTAGTCCGGGACAGGGGGCATCTGAAGCTTTCTTT.

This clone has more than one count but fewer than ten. The CDR3 coding sequence is TGTGCCAGCAGCTTGGGCGGGGCCCAAGAGACCCAGTACTTC. It is translated as CASSLGGAQETQYF. V usage is TRBV5-4 and J usage is TRBJ2-5; D might be TRBD2 (6 bases). V was shortened by 0 bases and J by 1 base, with 7 bases between the two germline ends. Germline values: CDR1 SGHNT, CDR2 YYREEE (reference sequence). This CDR3 comprises 14 residues.

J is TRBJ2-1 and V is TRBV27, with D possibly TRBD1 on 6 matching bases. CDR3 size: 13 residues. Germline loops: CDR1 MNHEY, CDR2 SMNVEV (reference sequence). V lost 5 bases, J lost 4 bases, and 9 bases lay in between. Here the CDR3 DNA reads TGTGCCAGCAGTATACAGGGTTACAATGAGCAGTTCTTC. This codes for CASSIQGYNEQFF.

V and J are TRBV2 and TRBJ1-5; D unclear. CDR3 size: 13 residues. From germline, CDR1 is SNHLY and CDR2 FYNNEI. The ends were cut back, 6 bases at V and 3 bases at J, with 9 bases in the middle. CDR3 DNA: TGTGCCAGCAGGGGCACTTCCAATCAGCCCCAGCATTTT. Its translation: CASRGTSNQPQHF.

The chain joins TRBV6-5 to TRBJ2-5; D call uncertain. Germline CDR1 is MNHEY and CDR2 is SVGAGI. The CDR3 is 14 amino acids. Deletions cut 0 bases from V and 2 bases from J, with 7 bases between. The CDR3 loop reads CASSYSQVQETQYF. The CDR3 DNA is TGTGCCAGCAGTTACTCGCAGGTGCAAGAGACCCAGTACTTC.

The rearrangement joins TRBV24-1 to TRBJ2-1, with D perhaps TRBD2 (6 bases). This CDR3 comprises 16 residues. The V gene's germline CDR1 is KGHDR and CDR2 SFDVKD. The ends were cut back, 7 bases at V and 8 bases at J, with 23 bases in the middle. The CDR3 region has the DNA TGTGCCACCAGCATGGGGGGAGGTCGTGATATGGATGAGCAGTTCTTC. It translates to CATSMGGGRDMDEQFF.

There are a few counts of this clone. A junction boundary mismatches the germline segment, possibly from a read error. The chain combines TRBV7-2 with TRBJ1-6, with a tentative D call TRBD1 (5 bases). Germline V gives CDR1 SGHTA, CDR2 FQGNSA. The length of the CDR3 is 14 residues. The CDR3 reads CASTLDSRNSPLHF. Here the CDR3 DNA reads TGTGCCAGCACCTTAGACAGCAGAAATTCACCCCTCCACTTT.

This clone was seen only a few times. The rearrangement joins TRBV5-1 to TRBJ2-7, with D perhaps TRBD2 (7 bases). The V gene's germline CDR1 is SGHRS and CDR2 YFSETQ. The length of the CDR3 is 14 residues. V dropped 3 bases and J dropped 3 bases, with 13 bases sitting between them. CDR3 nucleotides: TGCGCCAGCAGCTCCAGGGGAGGGGGCTACGAGCAGTACTTC. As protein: CASSSRGGGYEQYF.

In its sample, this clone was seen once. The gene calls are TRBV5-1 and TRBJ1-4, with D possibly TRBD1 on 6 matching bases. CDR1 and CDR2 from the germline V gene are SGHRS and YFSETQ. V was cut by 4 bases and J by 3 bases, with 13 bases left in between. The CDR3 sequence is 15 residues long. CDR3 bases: TGCGCCAGCAGCCCCAACAGGGCACCTAATGAAAAACTGTTTTTT. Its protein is CASSPNRAPNEKLFF.

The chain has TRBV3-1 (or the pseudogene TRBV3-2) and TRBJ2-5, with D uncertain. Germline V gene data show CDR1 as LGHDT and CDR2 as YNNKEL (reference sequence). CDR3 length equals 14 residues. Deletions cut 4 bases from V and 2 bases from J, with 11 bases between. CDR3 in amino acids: CASSPPNGQETQYF. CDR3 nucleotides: TGTGCCAGCAGCCCTCCCAACGGGCAAGAGACCCAGTACTTC.

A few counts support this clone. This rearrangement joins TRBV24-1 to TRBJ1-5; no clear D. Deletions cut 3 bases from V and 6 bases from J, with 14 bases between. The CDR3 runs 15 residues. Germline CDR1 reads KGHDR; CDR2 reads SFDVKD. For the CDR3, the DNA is TGTGCCACCAGTGATAGTAACAGTGTCGGTCAGCCCCAGCATTTT. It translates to CATSDSNSVGQPQHF.

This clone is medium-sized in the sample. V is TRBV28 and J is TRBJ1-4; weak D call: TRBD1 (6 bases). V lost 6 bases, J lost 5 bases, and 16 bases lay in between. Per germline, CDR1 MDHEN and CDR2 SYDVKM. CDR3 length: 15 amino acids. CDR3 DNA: TGTGCCAGCAGATTCTCAGGGGTATCCAATGAAAAACTGTTTTTT. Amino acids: CASRFSGVSNEKLFF.

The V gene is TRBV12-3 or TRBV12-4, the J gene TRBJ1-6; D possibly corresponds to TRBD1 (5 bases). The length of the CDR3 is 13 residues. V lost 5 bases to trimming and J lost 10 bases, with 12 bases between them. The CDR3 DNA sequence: TGTGCCAGCAGTCCTGGGGCGAAGTCACCCCTCCACTTT. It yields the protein CASSPGAKSPLHF.

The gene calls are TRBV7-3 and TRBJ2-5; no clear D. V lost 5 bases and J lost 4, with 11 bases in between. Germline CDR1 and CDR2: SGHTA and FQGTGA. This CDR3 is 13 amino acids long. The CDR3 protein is CASSRSLGETQYF. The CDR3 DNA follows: TGTGCCAGCAGCCGATCCCTCGGAGAGACCCAGTACTTC.

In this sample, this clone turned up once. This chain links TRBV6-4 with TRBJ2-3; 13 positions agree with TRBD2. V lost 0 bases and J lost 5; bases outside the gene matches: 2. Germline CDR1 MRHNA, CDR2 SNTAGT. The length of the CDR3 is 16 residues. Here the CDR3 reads CASSDSTSGGIDTQYF. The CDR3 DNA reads TGTGCCAGCAGTGACTCGACTAGCGGGGGGATAGATACGCAGTATTTT.

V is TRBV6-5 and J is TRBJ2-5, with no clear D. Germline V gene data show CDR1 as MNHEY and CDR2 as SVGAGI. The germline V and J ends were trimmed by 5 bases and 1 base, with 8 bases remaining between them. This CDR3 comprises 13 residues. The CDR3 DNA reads TGTGCCAGCAGTCCGGAGCCCCAAGAGACCCAGTACTTC. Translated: CASSPEPQETQYF.

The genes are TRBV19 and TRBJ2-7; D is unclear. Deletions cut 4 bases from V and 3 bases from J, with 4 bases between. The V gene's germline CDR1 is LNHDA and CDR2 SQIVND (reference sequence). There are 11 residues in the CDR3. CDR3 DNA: TGTGCCAGTAGTACCCTCTACGAGCAGTACTTC. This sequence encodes CASSTLYEQYF.

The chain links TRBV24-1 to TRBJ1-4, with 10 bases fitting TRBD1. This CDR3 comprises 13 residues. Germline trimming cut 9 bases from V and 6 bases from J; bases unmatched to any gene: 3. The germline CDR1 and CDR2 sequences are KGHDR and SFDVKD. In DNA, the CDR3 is TGTGCCACCGGACAGGGGGGGGATGAAAAACTGTTTTTT. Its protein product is CATGQGGDEKLFF.

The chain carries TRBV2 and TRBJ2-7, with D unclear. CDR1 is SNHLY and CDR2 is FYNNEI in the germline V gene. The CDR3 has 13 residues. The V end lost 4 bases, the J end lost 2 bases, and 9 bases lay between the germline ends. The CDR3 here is CASSGNGPYEQYF. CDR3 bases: TGTGCCAGCAGTGGCAACGGTCCCTACGAGCAGTACTTC.